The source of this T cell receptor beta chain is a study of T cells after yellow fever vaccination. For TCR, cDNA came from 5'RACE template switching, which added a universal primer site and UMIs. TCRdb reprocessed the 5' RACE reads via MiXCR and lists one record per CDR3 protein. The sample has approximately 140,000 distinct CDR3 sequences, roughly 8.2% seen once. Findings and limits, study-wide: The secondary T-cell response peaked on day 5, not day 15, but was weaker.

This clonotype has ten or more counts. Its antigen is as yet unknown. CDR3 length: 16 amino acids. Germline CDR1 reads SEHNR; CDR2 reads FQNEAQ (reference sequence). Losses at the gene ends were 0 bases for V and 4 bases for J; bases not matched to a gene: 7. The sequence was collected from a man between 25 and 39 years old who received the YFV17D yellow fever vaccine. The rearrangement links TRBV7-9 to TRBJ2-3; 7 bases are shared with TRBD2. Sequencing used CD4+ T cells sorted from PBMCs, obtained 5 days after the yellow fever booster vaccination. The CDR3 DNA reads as TGTGCCAGCAGCTTAGCGGGAGGGCCTTCGGCAGATACGCAGTATTTT. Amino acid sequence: CASSLAGGPSADTQYF.